Shown below are 23 T cell receptor beta chains from a single sample sequenced in a study of cytotoxic CD8 clonotypes in ibrutinib-treated CLL (dated by TCRdb to about 2021). The method behind the library was the immunoSEQ multiplex PCR assay. In its TCRdb copy, this immuneACCESS table keeps in-frame sequences only and misses some clones. Where compared with another copy, unresolved V genes explain less than half of these, and the others have no known cause. This sample is represented by around 200,000 clones; about four fifths of them were singletons. The ten largest clones represent about an eighth of the sample. What this sample's time point label stands for: 12 months on ibrutinib. The specimen comprised PBMCs, sampled after 12 months of ibrutinib treatment. These receptors came from a human donor with chronic lymphocytic leukemia.

The chain combines TRBV7-2 with TRBJ1-5; 8 nucleotides line up with TRBD1. V lost 5 bases and J lost 7; bases outside the gene matches: 7. The CDR3 is 14 amino acids. Germline V gene sequence: CDR1 SGHTA, CDR2 FQGNSA. The CDR3 spells CASSAGTGGQPQHF. DNA for the CDR3: TGTGCCAGCAGCGCCGGGACAGGAGGCCAGCCCCAGCATTTT. The complete variable domain, with remaining parts taken from reference TRBV7-2 and TRBJ1-5, reads GAGVSQSPSNKVTEKGKDVELRCDPISGHTALYWYRQSLGQGLEFLIYFQGNSAPDKSGLPSDRFSAERTGGSVSTLTIQRTQQEDSAVYLCASSAGTGGQPQHFGDGTRLSIL.

This chain links TRBV28 with TRBJ2-3; TRBD2 aligns across 9 bases. J gave up 0 bases and V 1 base, and 2 bases lay outside the gene matches. Looked up from germline, CDR1 is MDHEN and CDR2 is SYDVKM. The CDR3 covers 16 residues. Written as DNA, the CDR3 is TGTGCCAGCAGTTTATTAGGACTAGCGAGCACAGATACGCAGTATTTT. Translating it yields CASSLLGLASTDTQYF.

The chain uses TRBV6-4 and TRBJ2-1; 10 bases map to TRBD2. J gave up 7 bases and V 2 bases, and 5 bases lay outside the gene matches. CDR1 and CDR2 (germline): MRHNA, SNTAGT. This CDR3 comprises 15 residues. This chain's CDR3 is CASSDDPSGSNEQFF. Written as DNA, the CDR3 is TGTGCCAGCAGTGACGACCCTAGCGGGAGTAATGAGCAGTTCTTC.

The rearrangement joins TRBV6-5 to TRBJ1-2; a possible D gene is TRBD1 (6 bases). The V end was cut by 2 bases, the J end by 7 bases, with 14 bases between. The length of the CDR3 is 14 residues. The germline V gene has CDR1 MNHEY and CDR2 SVGAGI. Here the CDR3 DNA reads TGTGCCAGCAGTTACGCCCGGACAGCTGTTGGCTACACCTTC. Translation: CASSYARTAVGYTF.

The chain has TRBV7-9 and TRBJ2-1; D is undetermined. Per the germline V gene, CDR1 is SEHNR and CDR2 is FQNEAQ (reference sequence). The CDR3 runs 16 residues. V lost 3 bases and J 4 bases, leaving 16 bases between the germline ends. CDR3 coding DNA: TGTGCCAGCAGCTTCCCGGTAGGCCCAGGATACAATGAGCAGTTCTTC. Protein product: CASSFPVGPGYNEQFF.

The chain recombines TRBV18 with TRBJ2-1; D is perhaps TRBD1 or TRBD2 (6 bases each). The V and J ends lost 3 bases and 7 bases respectively, with 16 bases between them. The length of the CDR3 is 15 residues. Germline CDR1 and CDR2: KGHSH and LQKENI. The DNA for the CDR3 is TGTGCCAGCTCACCGAGGGGGGAAAATAATAATGAGCAGTTCTTC. It codes for CASSPRGENNNEQFF.

This rearrangement joins TRBV7-9 to TRBJ2-5; the D gene is possibly TRBD1 (6 bases). Germline lookup yields CDR1 SEHNR and CDR2 FQNEAQ (reference sequence). There are 16 residues in the CDR3. V shed 5 bases and J shed 2 bases, with 18 bases lying between them. The CDR3 DNA reads as TGTGCCAGCAGCATACCTGCCCGGACAGAGCAAGAGACCCAGTACTTC. This gives the protein CASSIPARTEQETQYF.

This clone appeared a single time. The chain is built from TRBV29-1 and TRBJ2-5, with a tentative D call TRBD1 (6 bases). CDR1 is SQVTM, CDR2 ANQGSEA, per germline. V lost 4 bases, J lost 5 bases, and 20 bases lay in between. This CDR3 is built from 15 residues. The CDR3 spells CSVGPTGTIVETQYF. The CDR3, as DNA: TGCAGCGTTGGGCCGACCGGGACAATAGTGGAGACCCAGTACTTC.

This rearrangement joins TRBV5-1 to TRBJ1-1; 7 bases are a match to TRBD1. The ends lost 3 bases at V and 3 bases at J; junction bases unmatched: 2. CDR1 and CDR2 from the germline V gene are SGHRS and YFSETQ. There are 13 residues in the CDR3. The CDR3 bases are TGCGCCAGCAGCTACACAGGGGACACTGAAGCTTTCTTT. Translation: CASSYTGDTEAFF.

The rearrangement links TRBV7-9 to TRBJ1-1, with D possibly matching TRBD1 (5 bases). Germline-derived CDR1 and CDR2 are SEHNR and FQNEAQ (reference sequence). This CDR3 is 15 amino acids long. V lost 5 bases and J 1 base, leaving 14 bases between the germline ends. The CDR3 protein is CASSGRDLPNTEAFF. CDR3 coding DNA: TGTGCCAGCAGCGGCCGGGACTTACCGAACACTGAAGCTTTCTTT.

The chain recombines TRBV19 with TRBJ2-2, with 12 nucleotides matching TRBD2. Germline values: CDR1 LNHDA, CDR2 SQIVND (reference sequence). The CDR3 sequence is 16 residues long. With V trimmed by 5 bases and J by 4 bases, 5 bases remained unmatched. The CDR3 coding sequence is TGTGCCAGTAGTCTTACTAGCGGGGGGCGCACCGGGGAGCTGTTTTTT. Amino acid sequence: CASSLTSGGRTGELFF.

This chain connects TRBV5-1 to TRBJ2-3; TRBD2 matches at 13 bases. Unmatched junction bases numbered 8, after V lost 4 bases and J lost 3 bases. The V gene's germline CDR1 is SGHRS and CDR2 YFSETQ. The CDR3 loop spans 17 amino acids. DNA of the CDR3: TGCGCCAGCAGCCCCCGACTAGCGGGGGGCCCTACAGATACGCAGTATTTT. This gives the protein CASSPRLAGGPTDTQYF.

The chain employs TRBV5-1 and TRBJ1-1; maybe TRBD1 (5 bases). V lost 4 bases, J lost 1 base, and 11 bases lay in between. Germline loops: CDR1 SGHRS, CDR2 YFSETQ. CDR3 length: 14 residues. The CDR3 bases are TGCGCCAGCAGCGTTGGGACGGAGAACACTGAAGCTTTCTTT. It yields the protein CASSVGTENTEAFF.

This clone was seen only a few times. The gene calls are TRBV30 and TRBJ2-1, with D tentatively TRBD1 (6 bases). Germline-derived CDR1 and CDR2 are GTSNPN and SVGIG (reference sequence). The ends were cut back, 1 base at V and 9 bases at J, with 13 bases in the middle. This CDR3 comprises 13 residues. The CDR3 loop reads CAWSGDTVAEQFF. The DNA for the CDR3 is TGTGCCTGGAGTGGGGACACCGTGGCTGAGCAGTTCTTC. Complete variable domain (other parts from reference TRBV30 and TRBJ2-1): SQTIHQWPATLVQPVGSPLSLECTVEGTSNPNLYWYRQAAGRGLQLLFYSVGIGQISSEVPQNLSASRPQDRQFILSSKKLLLSDSGFYLCAWSGDTVAEQFFGPGTRLTVL.

The V and J genes are TRBV5-1 and TRBJ1-3; D not certain. Germline V lookup: CDR1 SGHRS, CDR2 YFSETQ. CDR3 length: 16 amino acids. V lost 2 bases and J lost 1, with 13 bases in between. The CDR3 region is CASSLLDSRSGNTIYF. The CDR3 DNA reads as TGCGCCAGCAGCTTACTAGATTCAAGATCTGGAAACACCATATATTTT.

The sample holds a few counts of this clone. The chain employs TRBV7-9 and TRBJ1-6, with D possibly TRBD1 on 5 matching bases. CDR1 and CDR2 (germline): SEHNR, FQNEAQ (reference sequence). The V end was cut by 0 bases, the J end by 8 bases, with 11 bases between. This CDR3 region has 15 residues. In nucleotides, the CDR3 is TGTGCCAGCAGCTTAGCGGGCAGGGCGTATTCACCCCTCCACTTT. Residues: CASSLAGRAYSPLHF.

The chain employs TRBV21-1 and TRBJ1-1; the table's D call, TRBD1, has no DNA check behind it. TRBV21-1 is designated a pseudogene. CDR3 length: 13 residues. This CDR3 reads CASSRQGSVEAFF. The DNA of the CDR3 is TGTGCCAGCAGCAGACAGGGGTCGGTTGAAGCTTTCTTT.

This chain uses TRBV11-2 with TRBJ2-3; 7 bases map to TRBD2. Germline values: CDR1 SGHAT, CDR2 FQNNGV. Unmatched junction bases numbered 17, after V lost 5 bases and J lost 6 bases. The CDR3 contains 17 residues. The CDR3: CASSPPTSLLGFDTQYF. The CDR3 DNA reads TGTGCCAGCAGCCCGCCGACTAGCCTACTGGGATTTGATACGCAGTATTTT.

The genes are TRBV2 and TRBJ2-5, with D possibly called TRBD1 or TRBD2 (5 bases each). From germline, CDR1 is SNHLY and CDR2 FYNNEI. The V and J ends lost 8 bases and 0 bases respectively, with 16 bases between them. The CDR3 covers 15 residues. For the CDR3, the DNA is TGTGCCAGCTTTGCCGGGGCCATGTACCAAGAGACCCAGTACTTC. Translated, it gives CASFAGAMYQETQYF.

For the CDR3, the DNA is TGTGCCATCAGGGATCCCGAGACCCACTTAGGCGAGCAGTACTTC. It encodes CAIRDPETHLGEQYF. The chain joins TRBV10-3 to TRBJ2-7; D not resolved. This CDR3 spans 15 amino acids. Trimming shortened V by 6 bases and J by 6 bases, and 21 bases separated the two germline ends. CDR1 is ENHRY, CDR2 SYGVKD, per germline.

This clone was counted a few times. The genes are TRBV6-5 and TRBJ1-1, with 7 bases that match TRBD1. V lost 2 bases to trimming and J lost 5 bases; unmatched junction nucleotides: 8. CDR1 and CDR2 (germline): MNHEY, SVGAGI. This CDR3 has 15 residues. This CDR3 is CASSYALTGMTEAFF. CDR3 nucleotide sequence: TGTGCCAGCAGTTACGCCCTGACAGGGATGACTGAAGCTTTCTTT.

The gene calls are TRBV11-3 and TRBJ1-1, with a possible D match to TRBD1 (6 bases). V dropped 0 bases and J dropped 8 bases, with 19 bases sitting between them. Germline-derived CDR1 and CDR2 are SGHNT and YENEEA. The CDR3 loop spans 16 amino acids. The DNA of the CDR3 is TGTGCCAGCAGCTTAGATCAATCAGGGGCAACCGGCGAAGCTTTCTTT. Its translation: CASSLDQSGATGEAFF.

This clone was recorded a few times. This chain uses TRBV7-9 with TRBJ2-2, with TRBD1 identical over 8 bases. Germline-derived CDR1 and CDR2 are SEHNR and FQNEAQ (reference sequence). CDR3 length: 16 amino acids. Trimming removed 4 bases from V and 2 bases from J; junction bases left unmatched: 6. CDR3 loop: CASSSGQGPNTGELFF. The CDR3 DNA reads as TGTGCCAGCAGCTCCGGACAGGGCCCAAACACCGGGGAGCTGTTTTTT.